The 7 T cell receptor beta chains below come from one sample, sequenced in a study of T cells after yellow fever vaccination. From the 5' RACE reads, TCRdb called clonotypes with MiXCR, one entry per CDR3 protein. Among under 300,000 distinct CDR3 sequences listed, 10% to 15% were seen once. Sample: CD4+ T cells sorted from PBMCs, taken 45 days after the yellow fever booster vaccination. All receptors come from a man aged 25-45 years who received the YFV17D yellow fever vaccine.

This clonotype was detected many times. The CDR3 DNA follows: TGCAGCGTTGAAGATCGTCTATACGAGCAGTACTTC. Its translation is CSVEDRLYEQYF. This chain connects TRBV29-1 to TRBJ2-7; no reliable D call. The CDR3 contains 12 residues. Between the trimmed V and J ends, which lost 0 bases and 4 bases, there was a span of 7 bases. The germline CDR1 and CDR2 sequences are SQVTM and ANQGSEA.

This clonotype was picked up a small number of times. The chain links TRBV6-1 to TRBJ2-3; D may be TRBD1 (6 bases). The CDR3 is 14 residues long. The V and J ends lost 6 bases and 0 bases respectively, with 10 bases between them. The germline gives CDR1 MNHNS, CDR2 SASEGT. The CDR3 DNA sequence: TGTGCCAGCAGGTGGGACAAGAGCACAGATACGCAGTATTTT. Translating it yields CASRWDKSTDTQYF.

The chain recombines TRBV12-3 or TRBV12-4 with TRBJ2-2; D is unclear. The CDR3 is made up of 16 amino acids. V lost 2 bases to trimming and J lost 8 bases, with 18 bases between them. The CDR3 bases are TGTGCCAGCAGTTTAATGGGCAGCCTACTGTCTGGGGAGCTGTTTTTT. Protein sequence: CASSLMGSLLSGELFF.

This clonotype was detected ten times or more. The CDR3 DNA follows: TGTGCCAGCTCGCCGGAAAGGGGGGACACTGAAGCTTTCTTT. Its protein is CASSPERGDTEAFF. The chain carries TRBV18 and TRBJ1-1; TRBD1 might be the D (6 bases). Germline V lookup: CDR1 KGHSH, CDR2 LQKENI. V was cut by 6 bases and J by 3 bases, with 14 bases left in between. The CDR3 sequence is 14 residues long.

The chain joins TRBV12-3 or TRBV12-4 to TRBJ2-1; D gene unclear. The CDR3 contains 12 residues. The V end lost 7 bases, the J end lost 9 bases, and 13 bases lay between the germline ends. CDR3 protein: CASNPRRGEQFF. CDR3 DNA sequence: TGTGCCAGCAATCCTCGGCGTGGTGAGCAGTTCTTC.

This clonotype was counted many times. The V and J genes are TRBV12-3 or TRBV12-4 and TRBJ2-2; 7 bases are a match to TRBD1. J was trimmed by 3 bases and V by 3 bases; bases with no gene match: 1. This CDR3 has 14 residues. The CDR3 region has the DNA TGTGCCAGCAGTTTGGGACAGCACACCGGGGAGCTGTTTTTT. Residues: CASSLGQHTGELFF.

This clonotype came up a few times. The gene calls are TRBV7-2 and TRBJ2-3; no reliable D call. The germline V gene encodes CDR1 SGHTA and CDR2 FQGNSA. V shed 5 bases and J shed 4 bases, with 7 bases lying between them. This CDR3 has 12 residues. The CDR3 DNA reads TGTGCCAGCAGCCGGATGGCAGATACGCAGTATTTT. Amino acid sequence: CASSRMADTQYF.